This paragraph covers one T cell receptor (beta chain) sequence. Its antigen is still unknown. This specimen comes from a study of CD8+CD57+ T cells in acquired aplastic anemia. The wider study: Sorted CD4+ plus CD8+ cells gave DNA averaging 3.2 ug.

The germline CDR1 and CDR2 sequences are SGHTA and FQGNSA. V lost 3 bases, J lost 4 bases, and 9 bases lay in between. The CDR3 totals 13 residues. All sequencing subjects had displayed CD8+CD57+ cell expansion on flow cytometry. Each patient carried a diagnosis of severe acquired aplastic anemia. TCR beta VDJ combinations and CDR3 sequences were profiled from genomic DNA. Via MiXCR, TCRdb re-called the reads, giving one row per CDR3 protein. The table shows 150,000 to 200,000 distinct CDR3 sequences, with 71% occurring only once. Overall study results and limits: Patients and controls were not found to differ significantly in CD8+ Simpson's diversity. Common to patients and controls were twenty-nine CD8+ CDR3 sequences.

This chain links TRBV7-2 with TRBJ2-5, with unresolved D. This clonotype was sampled from a human donor with aplastic anemia. The specimen was sorted CD4+, CD8+, or CD8+CD57+ T cells (not recorded which) from PBMCs. The CDR3 protein is CASSFGVLETQYF. CDR3 DNA sequence: TGTGCCAGCAGCTTTGGGGTTTTAGAGACCCAGTACTTC. Together with reference TRBV7-2 and TRBJ2-5, the CDR3 gives the full variable domain: GAGVSQSPSNKVTEKGKDVELRCDPISGHTALYWYRQSLGQGLEFLIYFQGNSAPDKSGLPSDRFSAERTGGSVSTLTIQRTQQEDSAVYLCASSFGVLETQYFGPGTRLLVL.